This T cell receptor beta chain comes out of a study of blood T cell repertoires in COVID-19 (dated by TCRdb to about 2020). The study in broad terms: The collaborator samples originated in the United States, Italy and Spain and spanned the acute and convalescent phases of COVID-19. The prospective study material was composed of cDNA or gDNA derived from T cells, B-cell-depleted T cells, or PBMCs. The dataset comprised deeply sampled blood TCRbeta repertoires from subjects exposed to, actively infected with, or recovered from COVID-19. The repertoires were released in a freely available public database intended as a resource for research on the immune response to SARS-CoV-2. Samples came from the ongoing ImmuneRACE study (first 160 participants) plus 1,254 subjects from 6 global collaborators. The sample metadata nearly always contained a de-identified subject ID, COVID-19 status, age in years and sex. Where available, HLA class I and class II types were taken from metadata supplied by the sample provider and were not determined by assay-based typing. Study-level results and caveats: Clinical and demographic metadata were provided uncurated, with the amount varying by source and participant.

TCRbeta CDR3 regions were amplified from genomic DNA by means of the immunoSEQ Assay, a bias-controlled multiplex PCR. Per the authors' processing: The number of nucleated cells in each sample was estimated by amplification of reference gene primers within the assay. Sequence reads were collapsed and filtered to measure the absolute abundance of every unique TCRbeta CDR3 rearrangement. For each sample, productive Simpson clonality was calculated as the square root of Simpson's diversity index across productive rearrangements. Not all clones reach the TCRdb copy of this immuneACCESS table, which keeps in-frame sequences only. Checked studies attribute under half of the gap to unresolved V genes and leave the rest unexplained. That table gives V, J and clone size, and the DNA gave D and trimming. In this sample the table shows some 520,000 clones, 89% of which occur a single time. The ten largest clonotypes hold roughly 0.9% of the sample.

At one collaborating source in Seattle, patients were enrolled during active infection and were followed longitudinally through the course of disease. The collaborating institutions used their own protocols to collect whole blood in K2EDTA tubes. Collaborator samples were shipped for TCRbeta analysis as frozen whole blood, isolated PBMCs, or DNA extracted from either sample type. From a lookup of the germline V gene (reference sequence), CDR1 and CDR2 are MNHEY and SMNVEV. The CDR3 contains 14 residues, cysteine and phenylalanine counted. Solely the CDR3 DNA is kept, with 42 bases framed from the first base. V sheds 7 bases and J sheds 4 bases, leaving 11 bases between their ends. Of note for this clone: Its target antigen remains unknown. Nothing much larger sits one base from this clone, and base qualities are not available.

This TCR was recovered from a man between 18 and 35 years old with COVID-19, enrolled during active disease. Sequences were obtained from peripheral blood. The rearranged segments are TRBV27 and TRBJ1-6; no confident D gene assignment can be made. In nucleotides, the sequence is TGTGCCAGCAAGCCAGGCCATTATAATTCACCCCTCCACTTT. Its coded protein is CASKPGHYNSPLHF.